One sample yielded the 9 T cell receptor beta chains listed below, sequenced in a study of CD4+ T cells in melanoma. Profiled with immunoSEQ multiplex PCR; TCRdb holds only in-frame clones, not every one. The sample records 9,000 to 13,000 clones, 55% to 65% being singletons. The source material was cells from a culture (not recorded whether cultured in vitro). The receptor set was obtained from a human donor with melanoma.

This clone has more than one count but fewer than ten. The DNA for the CDR3 is TGTGCCAGCAGCCAAGAAGGGCAGTCCGTAGAGACCCAGTACTTC. Translation gives CASSQEGQSVETQYF. The chain is built from TRBV4-2 and TRBJ2-5; D uncertain. Germline V CDR1 and CDR2: LGHNA, YNFKEQ. V gave up 0 bases and J gave up 4 bases, with 12 bases separating them. The CDR3 has 15 amino acids.

This clone was detected a few times. The rearrangement uses TRBV2 and TRBJ2-7; TRBD2 might be the D (6 bases). Germline V gene lookup returns CDR1 SNHLY and CDR2 FYNNEI. The CDR3 runs to 13 residues. Trimming took 8 bases from V and 4 from J, leaving 15 bases between them. The CDR3 DNA sequence: TGTGCCAGCGTCGCAGGGACTTCATACGAGCAGTACTTC. Its protein is CASVAGTSYEQYF.

This chain joins TRBV9 and TRBJ1-2; TRBD1 is a possible D gene (6 bases). CDR1 and CDR2 (germline): SGDLS, YYNGEE. V was shortened by 3 bases and J by 8 bases, with 14 bases between the two germline ends. CDR3 length equals 13 residues. The DNA for the CDR3 is TGTGCCAGCAGCGGCCGAACAGGGCTGGGCTACACCTTC. This translates into CASSGRTGLGYTF.

This clone was detected once. The V and J genes are TRBV5-6 and TRBJ2-1; 14 bases align to TRBD2. V lost 0 bases and J lost 8; bases outside the gene matches: 7. The CDR3 length is 17 residues. CDR1 and CDR2 (germline): SGHDT, YYEEEE. The CDR3, as DNA: TGTGCCAGCAGCTTGGTCAGACTAGCGGGGGGGCGGCATGAGCAGTTCTTC. Translated: CASSLVRLAGGRHEQFF.

The J gene is TRBJ1-2, the V gene TRBV6-1; 7 bases align to TRBD1. V dropped 10 bases and J dropped 2; count of bases not matched to a gene: 13. Looked up from germline, CDR1 is MNHNS and CDR2 is SASEGT. CDR3 size: 15 residues. The DNA for the CDR3 is TGTGCCAACCAGCCACCGGGACAGAGAAACTATGGCTACACCTTC. Translation gives CANQPPGQRNYGYTF.

The chain has TRBV25-1 and TRBJ2-7, with TRBD1 identical over 7 bases. V was pared by 8 bases and J by 3 bases, with 13 bases of the junction left unmatched. CDR3 size: 15 residues. The V gene's germline CDR1 is MGHDK and CDR2 SYGVNS. CDR3 in DNA: TGTGCCAGCCTTATCAACAGGGGTCTAAACTACGAGCAGTACTTC. Its translation is CASLINRGLNYEQYF.

The genes are TRBV9 and TRBJ1-2; 7 bases line up with TRBD1. This CDR3 is 15 amino acids long. Germline CDR1 SGDLS, CDR2 YYNGEE. V shed 2 bases, J shed 4 bases, and the junction held 8 bases outside the gene matches. The CDR3 reads CASSVQQGPSYGYTF. The CDR3, as DNA: TGTGCCAGCAGCGTTCAACAGGGGCCTAGCTATGGCTACACCTTC.

This chain joins TRBV7-2 and TRBJ1-4; 8 nucleotides agree with TRBD1. The germline V gene has CDR1 SGHTA and CDR2 FQGNSA. V trimming: 0 bases; J trimming: 9 bases; junction bases outside the gene matches: 9. The CDR3 is 16 residues long. Written as DNA, the CDR3 is TGTGCCAGCAGCTTAGCGCAGGGGGCGAGATGGAAAAAACTGTTTTTT. This translates into CASSLAQGARWKKLFF. The full variable domain, rest sourced from reference TRBV7-2 and TRBJ1-4, is GAGVSQSPSNKVTEKGKDVELRCDPISGHTALYWYRQSLGQGLEFLIYFQGNSAPDKSGLPSDRFSAERTGGSVSTLTIQRTQQEDSAVYLCASSLAQGARWKKLFFGSGTQLSVL.

CDR3: CASSRFATDTQYF. CDR3 nucleotide sequence: TGTGCCAGCAGTCGTTTCGCCACAGATACGCAGTATTTT. This chain connects TRBV14 to TRBJ2-3; unclear D gene. The germline CDR1 and CDR2 sequences are SGHDN and FVKESK. Deletions cut 6 bases from V and 2 bases from J, with 9 bases between. CDR3 size: 13 residues.